The clone carrying this T cell receptor (beta chain) turned up a few times. Regions amplified from RNA transcripts were the TCR beta CDR3 regions. HTBI primers were the set used in a first-round RT-PCR of the TCR CDR3. TCRdb ran MiXCR on the multiplex PCR reads and lists one entry per CDR3 protein. This sample carries about 290,000 distinct CDR3 sequences, about 15% of them seen once, and the ten largest clones take roughly 30%. The data are from a study of T cells in Graves' hyperthyroidism and ophthalmopathy. Every diagnosis used clinical symptoms, serum thyroxine and TRAb, thyroid ultrasound and orbital computed tomography. The germline gives CDR1 MGHRA, CDR2 YSYEKL. The CDR3 spans 13 residues. Trimming shortened V by 1 base and J by 2 bases, and 6 bases separated the two germline ends.

The chain uses TRBV4-1 and TRBJ2-7, with D uncertain. The sequence was obtained from a woman aged 50 to 60 with Graves' hyperthyroidism that later progressed to Graves' ophthalmopathy. The sample was blood. This chain's CDR3 is CASSQAQAYEQYF. In DNA form, the CDR3 reads TGCGCCAGCAGCCAAGCTCAGGCCTACGAGCAGTACTTC.